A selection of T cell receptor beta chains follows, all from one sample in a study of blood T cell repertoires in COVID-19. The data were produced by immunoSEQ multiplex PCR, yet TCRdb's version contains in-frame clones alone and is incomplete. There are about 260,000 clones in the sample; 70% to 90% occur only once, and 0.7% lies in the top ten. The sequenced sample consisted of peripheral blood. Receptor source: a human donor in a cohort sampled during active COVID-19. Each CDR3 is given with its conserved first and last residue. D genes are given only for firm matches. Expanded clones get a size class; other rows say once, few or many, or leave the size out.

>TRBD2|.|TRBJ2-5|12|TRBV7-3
CASSPPGGTQYF
TGTGCCAGCAGCCCCCCGGGGGGGACCCAGTACTTC
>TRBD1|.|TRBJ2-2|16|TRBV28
CASSFWTGGNTGELFF
TGTGCCAGCAGTTTCTGGACAGGGGGGAACACCGGGGAGCTGTTTTTT
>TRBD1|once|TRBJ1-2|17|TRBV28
CASSPSGQGVGGYGYTF
TGTGCCAGCAGTCCCTCGGGACAGGGGGTCGGTGGCTATGGCTACACCTTC
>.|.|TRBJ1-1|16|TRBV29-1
CSVEDGQGFGGGEAFF
TGCAGCGTTGAAGATGGTCAAGGATTTGGGGGGGGTGAAGCTTTCTTT
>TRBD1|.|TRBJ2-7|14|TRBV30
CAWSVGQPSYEQYF
TGTGCCTGGAGTGTGGGACAGCCTTCCTACGAGCAGTACTTC
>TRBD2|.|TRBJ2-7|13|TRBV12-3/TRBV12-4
CASSGWGGYEQYF
TGTGCCAGCAGTGGGTGGGGGGGCTACGAGCAGTACTTC
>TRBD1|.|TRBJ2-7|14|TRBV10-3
CAISASGGAYEQYF
TGTGCCATCAGTGCGTCAGGGGGTGCCTACGAGCAGTACTTC
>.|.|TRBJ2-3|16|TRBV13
CASSPRTATSTDTQYF
TGTGCCAGCAGCCCCCGGACAGCGACTAGCACAGATACGCAGTATTTT
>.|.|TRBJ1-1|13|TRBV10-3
CAISRVGYTEAFF
TGTGCCATCAGCAGGGTCGGGTACACTGAAGCTTTCTTT
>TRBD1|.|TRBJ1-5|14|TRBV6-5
CASSRQGGNQPQHF
TGTGCCAGCAGTAGACAGGGTGGGAATCAGCCCCAGCATTTT